The 25 T cell receptor beta chains below were found in one sample sequenced in a study of T cell repertoires in cytomegalovirus infection. One entry per CDR3 protein, called by TCRdb with MiXCR from the reads. The sample lists about 260,000 distinct CDR3 sequences; 9.1% were seen once. Specimen: PBMCs. The receptors shown here come from a human donor in good health (CMV status not recorded). Some clones in this sample may be carry-over from other donors' samples.

This clonotype was observed at least ten times. The V call is TRBV19, the J call TRBJ1-1; 7 bases are shared with TRBD1. The CDR3 length is 15 residues. With 4 bases clipped from V and 6 bases from J, the junction kept 11 bases outside the gene matches. The germline V gene has CDR1 LNHDA and CDR2 SQIVND (reference sequence). This CDR3 reads CASSTHMTGTAEAFF. The CDR3, as DNA: TGTGCCAGTAGTACTCACATGACAGGGACGGCTGAAGCTTTCTTT.

V usage is TRBV7-2 and J usage is TRBJ2-7; D call uncertain. The ends were cut back, 1 base at V and 6 bases at J, with 4 bases in the middle. Germline V gene lookup returns CDR1 SGHTA and CDR2 FQGNSA. This CDR3 region has 11 residues. CDR3 sequence reads: CASSLVTEQYF. CDR3 coding DNA: TGTGCCAGCAGCTTAGTAACCGAGCAGTACTTC.

This clonotype was picked up a small number of times. CDR3 amino acids: CASSGPGVNSPLHF. CDR3 in DNA: TGTGCCAGCAGCGGGCCAGGGGTTAATTCACCCCTCCACTTT. The J gene is TRBJ1-6, the V gene TRBV12-3 or TRBV12-4; D possibly corresponds to TRBD1 (6 bases). This CDR3 is 14 amino acids long. V was clipped by 6 bases and J by 6 bases, with 12 bases between them.

This clonotype was counted many times. The V gene is TRBV12-3 or TRBV12-4, the J gene TRBJ1-4, with a possible D match to TRBD1 (6 bases). The germline V and J ends were trimmed by 6 bases and 2 bases, with 10 bases remaining between them. This CDR3 has 14 amino acids. CDR3 coding DNA: TGTGCCAGCAGAACAGGGTTGACTAATGAAAAACTGTTTTTT. Amino acids: CASRTGLTNEKLFF.

The rearrangement links TRBV4-1 to TRBJ2-2, with 12 bases identical to TRBD1. Per germline, CDR1 MGHRA and CDR2 YSYEKL. The CDR3 totals 16 residues. J was trimmed by 6 bases and V by 2 bases; bases with no gene match: 4. The CDR3 loop reads CASSQPGQGAAGELFF. In nucleotides, the CDR3 is TGCGCCAGCAGCCAACCGGGACAGGGGGCCGCCGGGGAGCTGTTTTTT.

This clonotype came up many times. The chain links TRBV19 to TRBJ1-1, with D perhaps matching TRBD1 (5 bases). The CDR3 contains 14 residues. CDR1 and CDR2 from the germline V gene are LNHDA and SQIVND (reference sequence). Trimming took off 6 bases at V and 1 base at J, with 12 bases between the two ends. Here the CDR3 DNA reads TGTGCCAGTAGACGAGGGGACTCGAACACTGAAGCTTTCTTT. Translated, it gives CASRRGDSNTEAFF.

Note on this clonotype: This may be a read error: a much more frequent sequence differs by one nucleotide. The chain carries TRBV6-1 and TRBJ2-5, with D uncertain. V was shortened by 5 bases and J by 2 bases, with 9 bases between the two germline ends. Germline V gives CDR1 MNHNS, CDR2 SASEGT. The CDR3 loop spans 13 amino acids. CDR3 in amino acids: CASSRWGQETQYF. The CDR3 DNA reads TGTGCCAGCAGTAGGTGGGGACAAGAGACCCAGTACTTC.

This clonotype has ten or more counts. The chain couples TRBV7-8 to TRBJ2-7; D gene uncertain. Trimming left V 5 bases short and J 3 bases short, with 11 bases between. CDR3 length: 13 residues. Per germline, CDR1 SGHVS and CDR2 FQNEAQ. CDR3 amino acids: CASSMNRIYEQYF. CDR3 in DNA: TGTGCCAGCAGCATGAATAGGATCTACGAGCAGTACTTC. Variable domain in full (rest from reference TRBV7-8 and TRBJ2-7): GAGVSQSPRYKVAKRGQDVALRCDPISGHVSLFWYQQALGQGPEFLTYFQNEAQLDKSGLPSDRFFAERPEGSVSTLKIQRTQQEDSAVYLCASSMNRIYEQYFGPGTRLTVT.

The chain combines TRBV3-1 with TRBJ1-6; 8 bases fit TRBD1. Germline trimming cut 0 bases from V and 7 bases from J; bases unmatched to any gene: 14. Germline V gene sequence: CDR1 LGHDT, CDR2 YNNKEL (reference sequence). The CDR3 has 19 amino acids. The CDR3 nucleotides read TGTGCCAGCAGCCAAGATATCAACTCGGCCCAGGGGGCAAATTCACCCCTCCACTTT. Protein: CASSQDINSAQGANSPLHF.

Many counts were recorded for this clonotype. In DNA, the CDR3 is TGCAGTGCTAGGGGACTAAAGTACAATGAGCAGTTCTTC. Protein product: CSARGLKYNEQFF. V usage is TRBV20-1 and J usage is TRBJ2-1, with TRBD2 matching 7 bases. Germline values: CDR1 DFQATT, CDR2 SNEGSKA (reference sequence). J gave up 4 bases and V 3 bases, and 3 bases lay outside the gene matches. CDR3 size: 13 residues.

The rearrangement uses TRBV28 and TRBJ2-7; TRBD1 agrees at 8 bases. The ends lost 4 bases at V and 6 bases at J; junction bases unmatched: 5. Germline V CDR1 and CDR2: MDHEN, SYDVKM. The CDR3 loop spans 13 amino acids. This chain's CDR3 is CASSSQGALEQYF. CDR3 bases: TGTGCCAGCAGTTCTCAGGGGGCCCTCGAGCAGTACTTC.

V is TRBV6-1 and J is TRBJ2-2; D uncertain. Trimming cost V 3 bases and J 0 bases, with 11 bases left between them. CDR3 length equals 16 residues. Germline CDR1 MNHNS, CDR2 SASEGT. As DNA, the CDR3 is TGTGCCAGCAGTGACTTGGGGTTCTCGAACACCGGGGAGCTGTTTTTT. The encoded protein is CASSDLGFSNTGELFF.

This clonotype was counted at least ten times. The chain recombines TRBV7-2 with TRBJ2-7, with TRBD1 matching 8 bases. V was pared by 5 bases and J by 2 bases, with 5 bases of the junction left unmatched. The CDR3 has 14 residues. CDR1 and CDR2 from the germline V gene are SGHTA and FQGNSA. CDR3 residues: CASSRGTGAYEQYF. CDR3 DNA: TGTGCCAGCAGCCGAGGGACAGGCGCCTACGAGCAGTACTTC.

At least ten counts were recorded for this clonotype. The J gene is TRBJ2-3, the V gene TRBV7-8; D ambiguous. This CDR3 is 15 amino acids long. Trimming shortened V by 3 bases and J by 2 bases, and 12 bases separated the two germline ends. Germline V lookup: CDR1 SGHVS, CDR2 FQNEAQ. CDR3 in DNA: TGTGCCAGCAGCTTTATCCAGGTTCTCACAGATACGCAGTATTTT. Protein product: CASSFIQVLTDTQYF.

In its sample, this clonotype was seen many times. The chain employs TRBV12-3 or TRBV12-4 and TRBJ1-1; no firm D call. The CDR3 has 13 residues. V lost 3 bases, J lost 7 bases, and 12 bases lay in between. The CDR3 is CASSFLARYEAFF. The CDR3 region has the DNA TGTGCCAGCAGTTTCCTAGCCCGGTATGAAGCTTTCTTT.

The rearrangement joins TRBV4-2 to TRBJ2-1; D is undetermined. V lost 0 bases and J 6 bases, leaving 6 bases between the germline ends. Germline V gene sequence: CDR1 LGHNA, CDR2 YNFKEQ. This CDR3 contains 13 residues. CDR3 protein: CASSQDVANEQFF. The CDR3 nucleotides are TGTGCCAGCAGCCAAGATGTCGCCAATGAGCAGTTCTTC.

This clonotype has ten or more counts. CDR3 in DNA: TGTGCCAGCAGCACCCAGCGGCACAATAATTCACCCCTCCACTTT. Its protein is CASSTQRHNNSPLHF. The J gene is TRBJ1-6, the V gene TRBV7-2; no definite D call. This CDR3 has 15 residues. The V end lost 5 bases, the J end lost 5 bases, and 13 bases lay between the germline ends. CDR1 and CDR2 (germline): SGHTA, FQGNSA.

This chain links TRBV6-2 or TRBV6-3 with TRBJ2-1; 7 positions agree with TRBD2. Trimming took 6 bases from V and 1 from J; bases not matched to a gene: 6. CDR1 and CDR2 (germline): MNHEY, SVGEGT. This CDR3 contains 15 residues. CDR3 sequence (DNA): TGTGCCAGCAGCCTACTAGCGACTTCCTACAATGAGCAGTTCTTC. Translation: CASSLLATSYNEQFF.

The V gene is TRBV30, the J gene TRBJ1-5, with D hard to call. Trimming cost V 1 base and J 4 bases, with 8 bases left between them. The germline gives CDR1 GTSNPN, CDR2 SVGIG (reference sequence). The CDR3 consists of 13 residues. Here the CDR3 reads CAWSGGANQPQHF. The CDR3 coding sequence is TGTGCCTGGAGTGGTGGAGCAAATCAGCCCCAGCATTTT.

The V call is TRBV7-9, the J call TRBJ2-1; TRBD1 aligns across 10 bases. Germline-derived CDR1 and CDR2 are SEHNR and FQNEAQ (reference sequence). J lost 8 bases, V lost 4 bases, and 8 bases had no gene match. This CDR3 is built from 15 residues. The CDR3 DNA reads as TGTGCCAGCAGCTCTTTGACAGGGGGCATGGATGAGCAGTTCTTC. It codes for CASSSLTGGMDEQFF.

This clonotype was detected a few times. V and J are TRBV12-3 or TRBV12-4 and TRBJ1-5; 7 bases agree with TRBD1. V was clipped by 6 bases and J by 4 bases; unmatched bases: 6. This CDR3 contains 14 residues. The CDR3 is CASSLRDRNQPQHF. The DNA of the CDR3 is TGTGCCAGCAGCCTCCGGGACAGAAATCAGCCCCAGCATTTT.

This clonotype was seen many times. This rearrangement joins TRBV7-2 to TRBJ2-3; 7 bases fit TRBD2. CDR1 SGHTA and CDR2 FQGNSA come from the germline V gene. The trim removed 5 bases at V and 2 bases at J, leaving 4 bases unmatched. The CDR3 consists of 14 residues. CDR3 sequence: CASSRRDYTDTQYF. The CDR3 DNA follows: TGTGCCAGCAGCCGGCGGGACTACACAGATACGCAGTATTTT.

This clonotype was recorded many times. The genes are TRBV6-2 or TRBV6-3 and TRBJ1-1; 9 bases map to TRBD1. The CDR3 has 17 residues. Per the germline V gene, CDR1 is MNHEY and CDR2 is SVGEGT. Trimming took 5 bases from V and 0 from J; bases not matched to a gene: 10. CDR3 coding DNA: TGTGCCAGCAGTACCCCGACAGGGGGGCGAATGAACACTGAAGCTTTCTTT. It yields the protein CASSTPTGGRMNTEAFF.

This clonotype was observed many times. The J gene is TRBJ2-7, the V gene TRBV7-2; D is possibly TRBD2 (6 bases). The CDR3 extends over 17 amino acids. The germline V and J ends were trimmed by 1 base and 3 bases, with 19 bases remaining between them. The V gene's germline CDR1 is SGHTA and CDR2 FQGNSA. The CDR3: CASSLEAGRPLSYEQYF. The CDR3 DNA sequence: TGTGCCAGCAGCTTAGAGGCGGGACGCCCACTCAGCTACGAGCAGTACTTC.

This clonotype was observed a few times. This rearrangement joins TRBV12-3 or TRBV12-4 to TRBJ2-2; no clear D gene. CDR3 size: 14 residues. V was cut by 2 bases and J by 1 base, with 5 bases left in between. CDR3 loop: CASSLRWNTGELFF. The CDR3 DNA follows: TGTGCCAGCAGTTTACGTTGGAACACCGGGGAGCTGTTTTTT.